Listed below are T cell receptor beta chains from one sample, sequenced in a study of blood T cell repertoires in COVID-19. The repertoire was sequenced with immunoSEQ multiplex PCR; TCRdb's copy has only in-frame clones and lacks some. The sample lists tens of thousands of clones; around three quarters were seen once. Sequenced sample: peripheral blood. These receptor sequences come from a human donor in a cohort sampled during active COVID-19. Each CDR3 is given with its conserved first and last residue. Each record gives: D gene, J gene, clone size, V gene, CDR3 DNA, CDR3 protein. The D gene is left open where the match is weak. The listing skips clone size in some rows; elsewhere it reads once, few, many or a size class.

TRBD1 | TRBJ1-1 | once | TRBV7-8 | TGTGCCAGCAAGTGGGACAGCCCGCTGAACACTGAAGCTTTCTTT | CASKWDSPLNTEAFF
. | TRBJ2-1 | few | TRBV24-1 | TGTGCCACCAGTGATCCCGCCCCCTCGGGGAATGAGCAGTTCTTC | CATSDPAPSGNEQFF
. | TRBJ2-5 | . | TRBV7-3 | TGTGCCAGCAGCCCCGGGGGGCGGGGAGAGACCCAGTACTTC | CASSPGGRGETQYF
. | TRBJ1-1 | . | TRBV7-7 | TGTGCCAGCAGCACAGGGATGGTAGAGAACACTGAAGCTTTCTTT | CASSTGMVENTEAFF
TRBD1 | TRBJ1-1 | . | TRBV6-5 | TGTGCCAGTGAGACAGGGGCGAACACTGAAGCTTTCTTT | CASETGANTEAFF
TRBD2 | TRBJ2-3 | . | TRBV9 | TGTGCCAGCAGCGTAGTCCCAGCGGGGGACACCACAGATACGCAGTATTTT | CASSVVPAGDTTDTQYF
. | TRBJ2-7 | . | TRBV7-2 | TGTGCCAGCAAAGCCTACGGTCCTACCTACGAGCAGTACTTC | CASKAYGPTYEQYF
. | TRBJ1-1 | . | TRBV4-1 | TGCGCCAGCAGCCAAGTCAGGGGCCCGCGGTGGACGAATGAAGCTTTCTTT | CASSQVRGPRWTNEAFF
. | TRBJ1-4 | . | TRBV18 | TGTGCCAGCTCCCTTGCCACAGCCGCAACTAATGAAAAACTGTTTTTT | CASSLATAATNEKLFF
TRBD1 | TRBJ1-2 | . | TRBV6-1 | TGTGCCAGCAGTGATGGGACAGGGGGCGACGGCTACACCTTC | CASSDGTGGDGYTF
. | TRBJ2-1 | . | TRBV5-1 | TGCGCCAGCAGCTTGGCCATGGCGGGGACCTACAATGAGCAGTTCTTC | CASSLAMAGTYNEQFF
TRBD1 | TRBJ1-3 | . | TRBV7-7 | TGTGCCAGCAGCTCTACGACAGGGGACTCTCTTTCTGGAAACACCATATATTTT | CASSSTTGDSLSGNTIYF
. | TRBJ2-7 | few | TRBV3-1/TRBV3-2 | TGTGCCAGCAGCCAAGGAGCAGGGAAAAGGGCCTACGAGCAGTACTTC | CASSQGAGKRAYEQYF
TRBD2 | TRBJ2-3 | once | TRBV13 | TGTGCCAGCAGCCCCCGGGGGACTAGCGGGGGGATTACAGATACGCAGTATTTT | CASSPRGTSGGITDTQYF
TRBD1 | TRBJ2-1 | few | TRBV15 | TGTGCCACCAGCAGGGGACAGGACTACAATGAGCAGTTCTTC | CATSRGQDYNEQFF
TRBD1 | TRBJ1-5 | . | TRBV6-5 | TGTGCCAGCAGTACGACAGGGTACGACAATCAGCCCCAGCATTTT | CASSTTGYDNQPQHF